This record covers a single T cell receptor beta chain. Its cognate antigen has yet to be identified. Base qualities are not provided; no much larger clone lies one nucleotide away. The healthy control group was made up of 40 or so blood donors, and the Finnish Red Cross blood service supplied their buffy coats. All TCR-sequenced material derived from peripheral blood: patient blood samples and healthy donor buffy coats. Peripheral blood mononuclear cells were isolated by Ficoll-Hypaque gradient centrifugation. For the healthy controls, CD4+ cells were obtained from buffy coats by magnetic purification. The Gentra Puregene Cell and Tissue kit was used for genomic DNA extraction, and quantification was performed on a Qubit 2.0 fluorometer. This entry is derived from a study of STAT5B mutations in CD4+ large granular lymphocyte leukemia (dated by TCRdb to between 2021 and 2024). Broadly, across the study: Among the healthy controls, the CDR3 'QG' motif was associated with a particular HLA allele. Flow cytometry on FACSCanto II or FACSVerse showed that the purified fractions were more than 95% pure among lymphocytes. The TCRbeta repertoires of CD4+ T-cell large granular lymphocyte leukemia patients were compared with the TCRbeta repertoires of healthy blood donors.

Points the paper makes about the study in general: Enrichment of TRBV06-family usage was observed among the top patient clones (8/27) relative to healthy controls (2/35). The data were not HLA-matched, and the relatively small sample size could explain the higher clonality seen in CD4+ compared with CD8+ T-LGLL. Greater clonality appeared to be present in CD4-sorted patient repertoires than in healthy CD4+ repertoires, and the difference was retained after the putative leukemic clones were removed. Main leukemic clonotypes were private to each patient, although about 25% appeared at low frequency in other patients' non-leukemic repertoires.

TCRbeta rearrangements were sequenced from genomic DNA using the immunoSEQ assay at survey resolution. The study's own analysis went as follows. A lowest detectable productive clonotype frequency of 2.59 x 10-5 was observed in the TCR sequencing data. Analyses included only productive TCRbeta rearrangements, meaning complete and in-frame sequences. Sample clonality was computed as Simpson clonality in the immunoSEQ Analyzer version 3.0. Clones were categorized by frequency as very rare, small, medium, large (1-20%) or hyperexpanded (>20%). Generation probabilities were estimated with OLGA 1.2.3, V-gene circos plots were made with VDJtools, specificities were searched in VDJdb, and CDR3 motifs were identified with GLIPH. Not all clones reach the TCRdb copy of this immuneACCESS table, which keeps in-frame sequences only. Checked studies attribute under half of the gap to unresolved V genes and leave the rest unexplained. V and J calls and clone size are those listed in that table; D and trimming were worked out from the DNA. The sample contains around 50,000 clones, about four fifths of them found a single time. The ten largest account for 0.3% to 0.4% of the sample.

As encoded in the germline V gene (reference sequence), CDR1 is LNHDA while CDR2 is SQIVND. V lost 10 bases and J lost 8 bases; the stretch between them is 20 bases long. The CDR3 goes from the cysteine to the phenylalanine over 13 residues. The sequence is cut down to CDR3 DNA, 39 bases in frame from base 1. Input material: CD4+ T cells from blood buffy coats. Rearrangement joined TRBV19 to TRBJ1-2, and the D gene may be TRBD1, 5 bases matching. This receptor was obtained from a human donor in good health. The base sequence is TGTGCCACCTACGGGGGGGGACTCCTGGGCTACACCTTC. It is translated as CATYGGGLLGYTF.